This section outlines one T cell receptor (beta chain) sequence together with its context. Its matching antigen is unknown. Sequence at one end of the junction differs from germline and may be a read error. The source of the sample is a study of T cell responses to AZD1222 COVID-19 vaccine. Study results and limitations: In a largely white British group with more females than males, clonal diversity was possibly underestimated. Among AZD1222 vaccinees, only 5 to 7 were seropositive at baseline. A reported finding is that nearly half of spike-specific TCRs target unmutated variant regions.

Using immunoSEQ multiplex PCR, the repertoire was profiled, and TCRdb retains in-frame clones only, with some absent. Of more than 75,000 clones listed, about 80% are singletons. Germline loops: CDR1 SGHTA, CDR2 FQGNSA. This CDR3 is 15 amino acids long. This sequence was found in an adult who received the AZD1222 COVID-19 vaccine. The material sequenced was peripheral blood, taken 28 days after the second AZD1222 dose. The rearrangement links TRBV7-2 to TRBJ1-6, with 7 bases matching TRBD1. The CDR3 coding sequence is TGTGCCAGCAGCTCAACCGGGACAGCTAATTCAGCCCTCCACTTT. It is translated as CASSSTGTANSALHF.